This record looks at one T cell receptor beta chain sequence and its context. Its antigen is not yet known. The input lacks base qualities; no much larger clone sits a single base away. This specimen belongs to a study of shared clonotypes between healthy human individuals (dated by TCRdb to about 2020). Study-wide context: The cohort comprised a couple of women and three men aged 18 to 49 years. For each donor, CD4 naive and CD4 memory were each given three plates, CD8 naive was given two plates, and CD8 memory was given one plate. To estimate repertoire size and how much clonotype sharing occurs between individuals, the study deeply sequenced the blood TCR repertoires of about five healthy adults. Different laboratories and diverse techniques were used to prepare libraries and sequence TCR repertoires, to increase sequencing depth and limit assay-specific biases. Per donor, leukapheresis produced somewhere between about 0.94 and 9.5 billion PBMCs.

Using the deep immunoSEQ assay, TCR CDR3 regions were amplified from genomic DNA by multiplex PCR. Genomic DNA extracted from each cell subset was distributed evenly over all wells of several immunoSEQ 96-well plates, and each plate served as one replicate. For sorted subsets, each replicate PCR was loaded with about 0.2 ug genomic DNA, equivalent to some 31,000 T cell genomes. The purified libraries were quantified using a Qubit 3.0 fluorometer, sized with a Bioanalyzer 2100, and then quantified again using the KAPA Library Quantification kit. Every immunoSEQ 96-well plate was sequenced on a dedicated single-read 150-cycle Illumina NextSeq 550 flow cell. On the authors' methods: The immunoSEQ output contained only junctional sequences without quality scores, so filtering could not match that applied to full-length reads. To assign V/J genes and CDR3, sequences were annotated against IMGT germline references using PyIR, a Python wrapper for IgBLAST v1.9. Reads were removed for weak V/J assignments (E-value above 1e-6), missing CDR3, stop codons, out-of-frame junctions, or ambiguous translated residues. V3J clonotypes were defined as sequences sharing the same inferred V gene, J gene, and CDR3 amino acid sequence. Percentage overlap between repertoires was computed as shared unique clonotypes divided by the size of the smaller repertoire. Richness of each repertoire was evaluated using RTK rarefaction, the Chao1 estimator, and Recon v2.1 estimates of unobserved clonotypes. Generation probabilities for all TCRbeta clonotypes obtained by the gDNA method from a few donors were computed using OLGA. Entries here come from immuneACCESS through TCRdb and include only in-frame sequences with V and J called. Some clones fail to appear in such tables; in the studies checked, an unresolved V gene covers under half of the shortfall, and the cause of the remainder is unknown. V and J calls and clone size follow that table, whereas D and trimming were derived from the DNA. The sample records roughly 2.2 million clones, less than 95% of which are singletons. Jointly, the top ten make up 0.37% of the sample.

The donors were healthy, HIV-negative adults with no recently reported acute infections or vaccinations. Only Caucasian adults living in Nashville, Tennessee, USA were represented among the donors. CD4+ T cells were enriched by magnetic negative selection; naive cells were then positively selected on CD45RA, and the negative fraction formed the memory subset. Blood was obtained by leukapheresis, after which PBMCs were separated by Ficoll-Histopaque density gradient centrifugation and cryopreserved in liquid nitrogen vapor phase. Analytical flow cytometry was used to check the purity and quantity of every magnetically sorted T cell population. Genomic DNA was isolated from every sorted fraction and measured by UV absorbance on a Nanodrop 2000c. The CDR3 goes from the cysteine to the phenylalanine over 17 residues. The entry retains the CDR3 DNA only, 51 bases that are in frame from base 1. From the germline V gene, CDR1 is SGHDN and CDR2 is FVKESK. V has 3 bases trimmed and J has 4 bases trimmed; junction bases matching no gene number 10.

Study-level results and caveats: Because the study included a small number of donors, the genetic and exposure-history diversity represented was limited. Clonotypes shared by all four sorted-subset donors showed higher generation probabilities than non-shared clonotypes. When four donors were compared, the shared fraction of clonotypes was 5% to 6.5% for naive CD4, around 3.5% for naive CD8, roughly 2.5% for memory CD4, and 0.35% to 0.4% for memory CD8. Pairwise subsampling indicated that sequencing depth was expected to affect the degree of clonotype sharing among donors. Naive subsets generally had larger estimated clonotype richness than memory subsets. Sampling was limited to blood, and TCR repertoires in tissue likely differ from TCR repertoires in blood. Even with the large sequencing depth, rarefaction of the sorted-subset datasets indicated that sequencing was incomplete.

Sequenced sample: naive CD4+ T cells from PBMCs. In the paper's terms, the cell subset or site label means: CD45RA+ positively selected. The chain was built from TRBV14 and TRBJ2-3, and 10 junction bases match TRBD2. This TCR came from a young man in good health. Some clones in this sample may be carry-over from other donors' samples. CDR3 reads: CASSHPSSGRAADTQYF. The DNA is TGTGCCAGCAGCCATCCCAGCAGCGGGAGGGCCGCAGATACGCAGTATTTT.